A single sample is the source of the 21 T cell receptor beta chains below, sequenced in a study of CD8 T cells in ankylosing spondylitis. No antigen has been identified for these receptors. Study-wide results and limits: Ankylosing spondylitis blood seemed to carry a telltale TCR beta motif made of under 10 highly homologous variants.

A single record per CDR3 protein comes from TCRdb applying MiXCR to the 5' RACE reads. The profile covers more than 400,000 distinct CDR3 sequences, with under 5.5% appearing a single time and approximately 4% taken by the ten largest. The specimen was blood, either unsorted or a sorted T cell fraction (not recorded which). These receptors originate from a male donor with ankylosing spondylitis.

This clonotype occurred many times. The V call is TRBV29-1, the J call TRBJ2-1; 11 bases are a match to TRBD2. CDR3 length: 13 amino acids. CDR1 and CDR2 from the germline V gene are SQVTM and ANQGSEA. Trimming removed 5 bases from V and 7 bases from J; junction bases left unmatched: 4. The CDR3 reads CSVTSGSRNEQFF. The CDR3 DNA reads as TGCAGCGTTACTAGCGGGAGCAGGAATGAGCAGTTCTTC.

This clonotype appeared many times. The chain has TRBV5-6 and TRBJ1-4; D uncertain. Germline V gives CDR1 SGHDT, CDR2 YYEEEE. This CDR3 contains 12 residues. V gave up 2 bases and J gave up 7 bases, with 6 bases separating them. The DNA of the CDR3 is TGTGCCAGCAGCTTACGCCGTGAAAAACTGTTTTTT. The encoded protein is CASSLRREKLFF.

This clonotype was seen repeatedly, ten times or more. This chain links TRBV5-1 with TRBJ1-5; D remains ambiguous. This CDR3 is built from 15 residues. From germline, CDR1 is SGHRS and CDR2 YFSETQ. The ends were cut back, 1 base at V and 2 bases at J, with 10 bases in the middle. CDR3 sequence: CASSLLGNGNQPQHF. In DNA form, the CDR3 reads TGCGCCAGCAGCTTGCTTGGGAATGGCAATCAGCCCCAGCATTTT.

This clonotype was found a few times. V and J are TRBV12-3 or TRBV12-4 and TRBJ2-7, with 7 bases fitting TRBD1. The ends lost 5 bases at V and 1 base at J; junction bases unmatched: 5. This CDR3 has 14 amino acids. This CDR3 reads CASSHRQGSYEQYF. CDR3 nucleotide sequence: TGTGCCAGCAGTCACCGACAGGGTTCCTACGAGCAGTACTTC.

This clonotype showed up just a few times. The rearrangement joins TRBV27 to TRBJ2-5; D possibly corresponds to TRBD1 (5 bases). Germline CDR1 reads MNHEY; CDR2 reads SMNVEV (reference sequence). The CDR3 consists of 13 residues. V lost 5 bases and J lost 4, with 11 bases in between. The CDR3 bases are TGTGCCAGCAGTCCGCCAGGGTTAGAGACCCAGTACTTC. Its protein is CASSPPGLETQYF.

Only a few counts were recorded for this clonotype. V and J are TRBV3-1 and TRBJ2-7; D remains ambiguous. The CDR3 is 15 amino acids. V gave up 6 bases and J gave up 0 bases, with 15 bases separating them. Germline CDR1 is LGHDT and CDR2 is YNNKEL (reference sequence). This CDR3 is CASSDGRISSYEQYF. CDR3 nucleotides: TGTGCCAGCAGTGACGGACGGATTAGCTCCTACGAGCAGTACTTC.

Many counts were recorded for this clonotype. The chain is built from TRBV28 and TRBJ1-1; D not resolved. This CDR3 contains 14 residues. The V end lost 6 bases, the J end lost 2 bases, and 13 bases lay between the germline ends. Germline CDR1 reads MDHEN; CDR2 reads SYDVKM. The chain's CDR3 is CASSSMDGNTEAFF. CDR3 nucleotides: TGTGCCAGCAGCTCAATGGACGGAAACACTGAAGCTTTCTTT.

This clonotype was counted at least ten times. The chain uses TRBV24-1 and TRBJ2-2; D gene ambiguous. The CDR3 loop spans 13 amino acids. V was cut by 4 bases and J by 2 bases, with 4 bases left in between. Germline assignment: CDR1 KGHDR and CDR2 SFDVKD. As DNA, the CDR3 is TGTGCCACCAGTGAAACCAACACCGGGGAGCTGTTTTTT. This gives the protein CATSETNTGELFF.

In its sample, this clonotype was seen many times. The V call is TRBV5-1, the J call TRBJ1-1; D possibly corresponds to TRBD1 (5 bases). The CDR3 extends over 16 amino acids. V was clipped by 0 bases and J by 0 bases, with 12 bases between them. Germline V gene data show CDR1 as SGHRS and CDR2 as YFSETQ. The CDR3 bases are TGCGCCAGCAGCTTGGGCGGGGGTGCCATGAACACTGAAGCTTTCTTT. Translating it yields CASSLGGGAMNTEAFF.

The chain is built from TRBV12-3 or TRBV12-4 and TRBJ1-1; the D is unclear. The CDR3 length is 14 residues. Trimming cost V 3 bases and J 1 base, with 9 bases left between them. The CDR3 loop is CASSFWQKNTEAFF. The CDR3 nucleotides are TGTGCCAGCAGTTTTTGGCAGAAGAACACTGAAGCTTTCTTT.

Many counts were recorded for this clonotype. The chain uses TRBV6-1 and TRBJ2-5; a weak D match, TRBD1 (6 bases). With 6 bases removed from V and 2 bases from J, the gap between germline ends came to 13 bases. The CDR3 has 14 amino acids. The germline gives CDR1 MNHNS, CDR2 SASEGT. CDR3 DNA: TGTGCCAGCAGGCGTCACAGGGATCAAGAGACCCAGTACTTC. Translation gives CASRRHRDQETQYF.

This clonotype was picked up many times. CDR3 amino acids: CASSLGLAGYTQYF. CDR3 DNA: TGTGCCAGCAGCTTGGGGCTAGCGGGGTATACGCAGTATTTT. This chain links TRBV5-6 with TRBJ2-3, with 9 bases matching TRBD2. The CDR3 runs 14 residues. Unmatched junction bases numbered 3, after V lost 0 bases and J lost 7 bases. Germline V lookup: CDR1 SGHDT, CDR2 YYEEEE. Supplemented by reference TRBV5-6 and TRBJ2-3, the full variable domain reads DAGVTQSPTHLIKTRGQQVTLRCSPKSGHDTVSWYQQALGQGPQFIFQYYEEEERQRGNFPDRFSGHQFPNYSSELNVNALLLGDSALYLCASSLGLAGYTQYFGPGTRLTVL.

In its sample, this clonotype was seen many times. The rearrangement links TRBV29-1 to TRBJ2-5; possibly TRBD2 for D (6 bases). This CDR3 has 12 residues. CDR1 is SQVTM and CDR2 is ANQGSEA in the germline V gene. Trimming cost V 3 bases and J 3 bases, with 8 bases left between them. As DNA, the CDR3 is TGCAGCGTTGACTCGGGGGAAGAGACCCAGTACTTC. It yields the protein CSVDSGEETQYF.

The sample holds many counts of this clonotype. The chain uses TRBV7-6 and TRBJ1-6, with 8 bases lining up with TRBD1. This CDR3 spans 16 amino acids. The germline gives CDR1 SGHVS, CDR2 FNYEAQ. With 5 bases clipped from V and 1 base from J, the junction kept 4 bases outside the gene matches. CDR3 residues: CASSRDRGSYNSPLHF. The CDR3 DNA follows: TGTGCCAGCAGCCGCGACAGGGGATCCTATAATTCACCCCTCCACTTT.

This clonotype appeared many times. The rearrangement joins TRBV5-1 to TRBJ1-4, with no clear D. CDR3 size: 14 residues. V was trimmed by 4 bases and J by 1 base, leaving 8 bases between them. In germline, CDR1 is SGHRS, CDR2 YFSETQ. Here the CDR3 DNA reads TGCGCCAGCAGCAATACTTTAACTAATGAAAAACTGTTTTTT. This translates into CASSNTLTNEKLFF.

In its sample, this clonotype was seen a few times. The J gene is TRBJ2-1, the V gene TRBV11-3, with 7 bases fitting TRBD2. The germline gives CDR1 SGHNT, CDR2 YENEEA. The CDR3 has 17 residues. V shed 1 base, J shed 3 bases, and the junction held 9 bases outside the gene matches. The CDR3 DNA is TGTGCCAGCAGCTTAGGGCGCGGGAGCGACCGCTACAATGAGCAGTTCTTC. Translating it yields CASSLGRGSDRYNEQFF.

About this clonotype itself: A much larger clone differs by one base, so this may be a read error. The chain uses TRBV20-1 and TRBJ1-1; D is uncertain. Germline CDR1 is DFQATT and CDR2 is SNEGSKA (reference sequence). Trimming left V 6 bases short and J 5 bases short, with 13 bases between. The CDR3 has 12 amino acids. The CDR3 DNA reads as TGCAGTGCGACCTCATTTACGACTGAAGCTTTCTTT. Translating gives CSATSFTTEAFF.

This clonotype was recorded many times. The rearrangement uses TRBV7-2 and TRBJ2-5; D not resolved. Germline loops: CDR1 SGHTA, CDR2 FQGNSA. The ends were cut back, 2 bases at V and 4 bases at J, with 8 bases in the middle. CDR3 length: 13 amino acids. The DNA of the CDR3 is TGTGCCAGCAGCTTAAGTCTTGGAGAGACCCAGTACTTC. This translates into CASSLSLGETQYF.

This clonotype was counted ten times or more. The CDR3 region has the DNA TGTGCCAGCAGAGCCGGGACTTACAATGAGCAGTTCTTC. This translates into CASRAGTYNEQFF. This chain uses TRBV5-6 with TRBJ2-1; D possibly corresponds to TRBD2 (6 bases). Germline lookup yields CDR1 SGHDT and CDR2 YYEEEE. The CDR3 length is 13 residues. V lost 5 bases and J 4 bases, leaving 10 bases between the germline ends.

This clonotype was found many times. CDR3 coding DNA: TGCAGCGTTGAAGGGACAGTTCTCTACAATGAGCAGTTCTTC. This sequence encodes CSVEGTVLYNEQFF. The J gene is TRBJ2-1, the V gene TRBV29-1; a possible D gene is TRBD1 (6 bases). Germline V gene sequence: CDR1 SQVTM, CDR2 ANQGSEA. Trimming took off 1 base at V and 3 bases at J, with 10 bases between the two ends. The CDR3 has 14 amino acids.

This chain uses TRBV29-1 with TRBJ2-5; 9 positions agree with TRBD2. J gave up 4 bases and V 7 bases, and 22 bases lay outside the gene matches. The germline gives CDR1 SQVTM, CDR2 ANQGSEA. CDR3 length: 18 residues. The CDR3 loop is CSAGTSLGLWLFRETQYF. The CDR3 nucleotides are TGCAGCGCCGGGACTAGCCTCGGGCTATGGTTATTCCGAGAGACCCAGTACTTC.